This record looks at one T cell receptor beta chain sequence and its context. This CDR3 has 17 amino acids. V was cut by 0 bases and J by 2 bases, with 17 bases left in between. CDR1 is SGHDT, CDR2 YYEEEE, per germline. Via MiXCR, TCRdb re-called the 5' RACE reads, giving one row per CDR3 protein. Here the sample spans more than 4,500 distinct CDR3 sequences, 50% to 60% being singletons. This sequence was found in a female donor with breast cancer. What was sequenced was naive CD4+ T cells sorted from blood. Subset: naive CD4+ T cells, CD4+CD45RA+CD25-. The rearrangement links TRBV5-6 to TRBJ2-5; tentative D call: TRBD1 (6 bases). CDR3 amino acids: CASSLGSPGRGQETQYF. The DNA of the CDR3 is TGTGCCAGCAGCTTGGGATCACCGGGAAGGGGGCAAGAGACCCAGTACTTC. Full variable domain (remainder filled in from reference TRBV5-6 and TRBJ2-5): DAGVTQSPTHLIKTRGQQVTLRCSPKSGHDTVSWYQQALGQGPQFIFQYYEEEERQRGNFPDRFSGHQFPNYSSELNVNALLLGDSALYLCASSLGSPGRGQETQYFGPGTRLLVL.